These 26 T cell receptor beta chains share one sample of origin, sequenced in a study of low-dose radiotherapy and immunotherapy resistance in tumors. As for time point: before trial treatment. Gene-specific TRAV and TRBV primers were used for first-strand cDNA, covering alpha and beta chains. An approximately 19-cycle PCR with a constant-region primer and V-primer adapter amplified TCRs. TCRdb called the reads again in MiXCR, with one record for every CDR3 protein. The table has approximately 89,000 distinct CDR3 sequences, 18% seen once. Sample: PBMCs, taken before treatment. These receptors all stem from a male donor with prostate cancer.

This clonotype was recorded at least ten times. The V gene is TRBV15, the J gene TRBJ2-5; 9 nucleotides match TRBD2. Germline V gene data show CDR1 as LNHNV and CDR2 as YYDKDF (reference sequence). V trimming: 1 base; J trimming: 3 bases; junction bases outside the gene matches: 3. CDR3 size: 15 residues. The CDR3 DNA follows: TGTGCCACCAGCAGAGGACTAGCGGAAAAAGAGACCCAGTACTTC. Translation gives CATSRGLAEKETQYF.

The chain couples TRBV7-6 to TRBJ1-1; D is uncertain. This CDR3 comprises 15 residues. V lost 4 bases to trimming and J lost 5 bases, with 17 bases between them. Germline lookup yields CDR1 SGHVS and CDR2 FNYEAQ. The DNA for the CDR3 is TGTGCCAGCAGCTCCGGGAGGGCCGCGGGGACTGAAGCTTTCTTT. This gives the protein CASSSGRAAGTEAFF.

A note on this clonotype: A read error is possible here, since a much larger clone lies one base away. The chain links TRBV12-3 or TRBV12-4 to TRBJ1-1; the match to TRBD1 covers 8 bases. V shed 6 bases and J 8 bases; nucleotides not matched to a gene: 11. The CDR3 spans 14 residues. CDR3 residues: CASRSSGGSSEAFF. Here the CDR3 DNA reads TGTGCCAGCAGAAGTTCAGGGGGCTCTTCCGAAGCTTTCTTT.

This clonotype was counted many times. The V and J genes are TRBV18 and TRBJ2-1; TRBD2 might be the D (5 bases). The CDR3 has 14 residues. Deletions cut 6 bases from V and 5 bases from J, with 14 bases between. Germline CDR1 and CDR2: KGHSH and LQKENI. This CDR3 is CASSQEVGDNEQFF. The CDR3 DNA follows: TGTGCCAGCTCCCAGGAGGTGGGAGACAATGAGCAGTTCTTC. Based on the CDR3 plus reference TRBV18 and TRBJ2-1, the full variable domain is NAGVMQNPRHLVRRRGQEARLRCSPMKGHSHVYWYRQLPEEGLKFMVYLQKENIIDESGMPKERFSAEFPKEGPSILRIQQVVRGDSAAYFCASSQEVGDNEQFFGPGTRLTVL.

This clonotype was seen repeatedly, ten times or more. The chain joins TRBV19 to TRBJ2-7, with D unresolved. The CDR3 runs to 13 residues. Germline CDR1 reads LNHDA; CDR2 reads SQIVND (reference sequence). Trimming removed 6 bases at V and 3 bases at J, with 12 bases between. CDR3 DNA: TGTGCCAGTAGCACGACGGTAGACTACGAGCAGTACTTC. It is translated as CASSTTVDYEQYF. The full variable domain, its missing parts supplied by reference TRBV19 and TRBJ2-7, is DGGITQSPKYLFRKEGQNVTLSCEQNLNHDAMYWYRQDPGQGLRLIYYSQIVNDFQKGDIAEGYSVSREKKESFPLTVTSAQKNPTAFYLCASSTTVDYEQYFGPGTRLTVT.

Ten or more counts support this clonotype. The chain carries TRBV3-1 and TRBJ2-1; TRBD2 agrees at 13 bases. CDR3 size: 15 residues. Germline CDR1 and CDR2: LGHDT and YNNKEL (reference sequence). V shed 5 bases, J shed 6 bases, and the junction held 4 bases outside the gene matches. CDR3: CASSFTSGRGNEQFF. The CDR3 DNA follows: TGTGCCAGCAGCTTCACTAGCGGGAGGGGCAATGAGCAGTTCTTC.

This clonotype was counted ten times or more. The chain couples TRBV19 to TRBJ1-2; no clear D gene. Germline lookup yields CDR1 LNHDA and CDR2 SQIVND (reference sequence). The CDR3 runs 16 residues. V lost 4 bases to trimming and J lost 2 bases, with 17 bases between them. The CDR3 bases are TGTGCCAGTAGTAGCCCGGGCAGATTTGGGAACTATGGCTACACCTTC. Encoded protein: CASSSPGRFGNYGYTF.

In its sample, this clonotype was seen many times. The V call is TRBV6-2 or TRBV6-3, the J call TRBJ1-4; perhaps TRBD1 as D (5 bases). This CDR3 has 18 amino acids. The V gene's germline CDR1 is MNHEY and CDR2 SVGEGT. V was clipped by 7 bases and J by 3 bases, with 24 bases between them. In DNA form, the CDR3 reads TGTGCCAGCAATGCCCCCCGGGGCCTCGCTCTTTCTAATGAAAAACTGTTTTTT. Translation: CASNAPRGLALSNEKLFF.

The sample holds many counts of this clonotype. The CDR3, as DNA: TGTGCCAGCAGTTTTTCCGGGCAGGGGGACACAGATACGCAGTATTTT. Translated, it gives CASSFSGQGDTDTQYF. J is TRBJ2-3 and V is TRBV28; 7 nucleotides line up with TRBD1. The germline gives CDR1 MDHEN, CDR2 SYDVKM. The CDR3 contains 16 residues. J gave up 2 bases and V 3 bases, and 8 bases lay outside the gene matches.

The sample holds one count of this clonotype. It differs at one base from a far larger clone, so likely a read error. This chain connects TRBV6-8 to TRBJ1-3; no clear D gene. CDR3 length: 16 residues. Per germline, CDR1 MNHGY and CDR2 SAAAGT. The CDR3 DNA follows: TGTGCCAGCAGTTACTCTGGACTTAACTCTGGAAACACCACATATTTT. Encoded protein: CASSYSGLNSGNTTYF.

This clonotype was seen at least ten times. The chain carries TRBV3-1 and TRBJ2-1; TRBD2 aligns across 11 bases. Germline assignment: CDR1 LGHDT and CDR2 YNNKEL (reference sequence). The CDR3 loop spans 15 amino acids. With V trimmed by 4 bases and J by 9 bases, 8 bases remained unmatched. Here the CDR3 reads CASSRLAGIASEQFF. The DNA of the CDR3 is TGTGCCAGCAGCCGACTAGCGGGGATTGCAAGTGAGCAGTTCTTC.

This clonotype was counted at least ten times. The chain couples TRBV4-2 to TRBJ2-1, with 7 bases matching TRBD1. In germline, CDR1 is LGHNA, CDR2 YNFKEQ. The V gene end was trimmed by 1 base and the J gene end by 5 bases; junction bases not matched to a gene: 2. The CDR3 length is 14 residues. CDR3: CASSQGDRDNEQFF. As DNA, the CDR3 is TGTGCCAGCAGCCAAGGGGACAGAGACAATGAGCAGTTCTTC.

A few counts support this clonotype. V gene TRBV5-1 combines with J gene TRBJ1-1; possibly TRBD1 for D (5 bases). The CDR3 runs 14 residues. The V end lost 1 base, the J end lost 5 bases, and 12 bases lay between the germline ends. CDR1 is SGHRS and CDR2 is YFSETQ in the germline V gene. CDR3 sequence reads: CASSLWGEGTEAFF. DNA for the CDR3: TGCGCCAGCAGCTTGTGGGGCGAGGGGACTGAAGCTTTCTTT.

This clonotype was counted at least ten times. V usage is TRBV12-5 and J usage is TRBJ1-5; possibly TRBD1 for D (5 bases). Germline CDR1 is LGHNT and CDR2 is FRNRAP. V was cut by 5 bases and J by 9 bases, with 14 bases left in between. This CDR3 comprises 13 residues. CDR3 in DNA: TGTGCTAGTGGTCCTGACAGTCCCTGGCCCCAGCATTTT. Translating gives CASGPDSPWPQHF.

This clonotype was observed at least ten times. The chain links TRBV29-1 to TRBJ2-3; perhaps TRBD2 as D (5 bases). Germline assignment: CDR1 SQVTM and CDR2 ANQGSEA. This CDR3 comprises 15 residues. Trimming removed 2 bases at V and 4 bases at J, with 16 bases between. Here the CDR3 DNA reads TGCAGCGTTGAATTTAAGCGGTCTAGGGCAGATACGCAGTATTTT. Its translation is CSVEFKRSRADTQYF.

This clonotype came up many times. The CDR3 sequence: CASSSTPGSGNTIYF. The DNA for the CDR3 is TGTGCCAGCAGCTCGACTCCAGGCTCTGGAAACACCATATATTTT. The rearrangement links TRBV7-8 to TRBJ1-3; D unclear. V lost 4 bases to trimming and J lost 0 bases, with 10 bases between them. Germline CDR1 reads SGHVS; CDR2 reads FQNEAQ. The CDR3 totals 15 residues.

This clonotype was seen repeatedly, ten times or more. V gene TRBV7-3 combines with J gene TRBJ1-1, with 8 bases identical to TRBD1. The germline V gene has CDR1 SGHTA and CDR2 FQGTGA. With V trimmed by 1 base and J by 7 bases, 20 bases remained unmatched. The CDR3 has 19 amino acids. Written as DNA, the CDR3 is TGTGCCAGCAGCTTAAGTAGTTTGACAGGGGTAGGGGCGGGAGGTGAAGCTTTCTTT. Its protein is CASSLSSLTGVGAGGEAFF. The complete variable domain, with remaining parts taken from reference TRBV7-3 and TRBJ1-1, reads GAGVSQTPSNKVTEKGKYVELRCDPISGHTALYWYRQSLGQGPEFLIYFQGTGAADDSGLPNDRFFAVRPEGSVSTLKIQRTERGDSAVYLCASSLSSLTGVGAGGEAFFGQGTRLTVV.

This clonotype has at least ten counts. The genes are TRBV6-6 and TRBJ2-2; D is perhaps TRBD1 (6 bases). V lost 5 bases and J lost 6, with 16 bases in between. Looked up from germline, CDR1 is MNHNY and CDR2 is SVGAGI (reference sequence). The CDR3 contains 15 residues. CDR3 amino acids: CASSGTSQTPGELFF. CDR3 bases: TGTGCCAGCAGTGGGACATCGCAAACACCCGGGGAGCTGTTTTTT.

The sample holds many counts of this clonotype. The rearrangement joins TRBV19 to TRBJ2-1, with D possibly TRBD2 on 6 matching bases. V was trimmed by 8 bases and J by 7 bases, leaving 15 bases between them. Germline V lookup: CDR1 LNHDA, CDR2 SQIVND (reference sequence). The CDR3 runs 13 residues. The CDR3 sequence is CASAGLSLNEQFF. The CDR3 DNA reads TGTGCCAGTGCGGGGCTAAGTCTTAATGAGCAGTTCTTC.

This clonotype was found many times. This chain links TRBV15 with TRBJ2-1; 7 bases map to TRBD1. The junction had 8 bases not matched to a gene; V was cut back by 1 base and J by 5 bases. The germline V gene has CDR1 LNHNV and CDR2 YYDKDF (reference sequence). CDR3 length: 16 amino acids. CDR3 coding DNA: TGTGCCACCAGCAGAGGCTTCGGGACAGCTAACAATGAGCAGTTCTTC. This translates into CATSRGFGTANNEQFF.

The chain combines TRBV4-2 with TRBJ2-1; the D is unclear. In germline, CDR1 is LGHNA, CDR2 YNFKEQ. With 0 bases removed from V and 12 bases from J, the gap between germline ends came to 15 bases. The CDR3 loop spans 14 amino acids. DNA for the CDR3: TGTGCCAGCAGCCAAGAAGTCTTGACGGTAGGGCAGTTCTTC. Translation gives CASSQEVLTVGQFF.

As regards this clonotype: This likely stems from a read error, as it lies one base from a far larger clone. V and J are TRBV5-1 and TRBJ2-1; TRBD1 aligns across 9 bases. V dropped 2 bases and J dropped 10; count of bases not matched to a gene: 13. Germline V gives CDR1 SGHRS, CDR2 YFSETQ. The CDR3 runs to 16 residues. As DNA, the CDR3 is TGCGCCAGCAGCTTCGGGACAGGGCAGAGCTCCTACGAGCAGTTCTTC. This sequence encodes CASSFGTGQSSYEQFF.

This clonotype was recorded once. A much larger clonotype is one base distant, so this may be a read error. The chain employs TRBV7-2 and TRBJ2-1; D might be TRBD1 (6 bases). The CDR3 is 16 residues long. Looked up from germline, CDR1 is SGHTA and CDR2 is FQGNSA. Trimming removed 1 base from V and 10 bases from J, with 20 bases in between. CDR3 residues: CASSLGAQGFFDEQFF. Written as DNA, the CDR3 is TGTGCCAGCAGCTTAGGAGCCCAGGGGTTTTTCGACGAGCAGTTCTTC.

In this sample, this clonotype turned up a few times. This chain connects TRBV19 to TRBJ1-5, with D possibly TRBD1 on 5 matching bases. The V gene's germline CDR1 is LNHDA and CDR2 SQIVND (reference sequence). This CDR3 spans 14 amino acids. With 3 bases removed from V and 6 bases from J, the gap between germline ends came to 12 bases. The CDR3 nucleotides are TGTGCCAGTAGTATTAGGGGAGGGATTCAGCCCCAGCATTTT. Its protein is CASSIRGGIQPQHF.

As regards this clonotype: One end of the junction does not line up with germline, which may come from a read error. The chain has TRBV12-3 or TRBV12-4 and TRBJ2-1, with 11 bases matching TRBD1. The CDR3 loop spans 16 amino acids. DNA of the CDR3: TGTGCCAACAGTTTAGGGACAGGGGGATTCTACAATGAGCAGTTCTTC. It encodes CANSLGTGGFYNEQFF.

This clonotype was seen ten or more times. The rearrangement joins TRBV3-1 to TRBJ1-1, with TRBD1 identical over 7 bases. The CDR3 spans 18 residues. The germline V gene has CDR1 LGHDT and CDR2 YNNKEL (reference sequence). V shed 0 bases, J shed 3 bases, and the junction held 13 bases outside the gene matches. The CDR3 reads CASSQDFGPDRAYTEAFF. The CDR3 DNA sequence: TGTGCCAGCAGCCAAGATTTTGGACCAGACAGGGCGTACACTGAAGCTTTCTTT.